The present T cell receptor (beta chain) was sequenced within a study of CD8+CD57+ T cells in acquired aplastic anemia. Study information: Average DNA yield from sorted CD4+ and CD8+ cells was around 3 ug.

A word on this clonotype: Its cognate antigen is unknown.

CD8+CD57+ cell expansion had been shown by flow cytometry in patients chosen for sequencing. All patients had severe acquired aplastic anemia. There are 12 residues in the CDR3. The germline V and J ends were trimmed by 2 bases and 7 bases, with 8 bases remaining between them. Germline CDR1 and CDR2: MNHEY and SVGAGI. General observations from the study: Patients were compared with controls for CD8+ Simpson's diversity, and no significant difference emerged.

According to the study, genomic DNA was the template for TCR beta VDJ and CDR3 profiling. TCRdb called the reads again in MiXCR, with one record for every CDR3 protein. This sample yields about 160,000 distinct CDR3 sequences, of which roughly 48% are seen a single time; approximately 3% belongs to the top ten. The chain is built from TRBV6-5 and TRBJ1-2, with unresolved D. Sequenced input: sorted CD4+, CD8+, or CD8+CD57+ T cells (not recorded which) from PBMCs. The receptor comes from a human donor with aplastic anemia. CDR3 DNA sequence: TGTGCCAGCAGTTACCCGACGGGTGGCTACACCTTC. It codes for CASSYPTGGYTF.